This entry describes one T cell receptor beta chain. This entry comes from a study of technical replicates of blood from a handful of donors. CDR3 size: 14 residues. CDR1 is SQVTM and CDR2 is ANQGSEA in the germline V gene. V gave up 6 bases and J gave up 4 bases; unmatched junction bases: 7. Using immunoSEQ multiplex PCR, the repertoire was profiled, and TCRdb retains in-frame clones only, with some absent. The sample contains around 69,000 clones, approximately 97% of which appear only once. Material: T cells isolated from PBMCs. The rearrangement uses TRBV29-1 and TRBJ2-1; 9 nucleotides align to TRBD1. The source of this sequence is a human donor in good health. The CDR3 loop reads CSVLQGAGYNEQFF. CDR3 nucleotide sequence: TGCAGCGTATTACAGGGGGCGGGATACAATGAGCAGTTCTTC.